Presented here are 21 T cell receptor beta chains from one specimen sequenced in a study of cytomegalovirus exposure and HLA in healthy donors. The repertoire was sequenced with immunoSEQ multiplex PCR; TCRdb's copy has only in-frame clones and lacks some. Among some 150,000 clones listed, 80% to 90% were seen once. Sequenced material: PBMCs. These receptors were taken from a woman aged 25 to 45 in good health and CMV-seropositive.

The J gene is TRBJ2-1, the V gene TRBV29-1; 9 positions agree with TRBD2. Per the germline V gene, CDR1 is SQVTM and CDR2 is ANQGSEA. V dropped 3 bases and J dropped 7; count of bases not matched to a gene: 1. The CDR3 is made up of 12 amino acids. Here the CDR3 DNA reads TGCAGCGTTGACGCGGGGGGGAATGAGCAGTTCTTC. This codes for CSVDAGGNEQFF.

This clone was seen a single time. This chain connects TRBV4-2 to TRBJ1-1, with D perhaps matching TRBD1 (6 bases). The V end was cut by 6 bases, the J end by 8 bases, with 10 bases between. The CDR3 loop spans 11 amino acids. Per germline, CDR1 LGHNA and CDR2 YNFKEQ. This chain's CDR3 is CASSYGQEAFF. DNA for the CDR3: TGTGCCAGCAGTTACGGACAGGAAGCTTTCTTT.

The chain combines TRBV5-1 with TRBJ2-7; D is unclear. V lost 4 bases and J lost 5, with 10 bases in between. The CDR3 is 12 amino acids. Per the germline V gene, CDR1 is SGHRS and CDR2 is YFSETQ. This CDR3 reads CASSPEMNEQYF. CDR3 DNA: TGCGCCAGCAGCCCAGAAATGAACGAGCAGTACTTC.

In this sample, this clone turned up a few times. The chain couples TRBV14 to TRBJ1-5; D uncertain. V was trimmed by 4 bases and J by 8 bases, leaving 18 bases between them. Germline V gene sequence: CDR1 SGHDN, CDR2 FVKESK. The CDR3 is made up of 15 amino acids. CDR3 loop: CASSRQPPPIEPQHF. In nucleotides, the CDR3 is TGTGCCAGCAGCCGGCAACCGCCCCCAATCGAGCCCCAGCATTTT. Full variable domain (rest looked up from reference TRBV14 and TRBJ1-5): EAGVTQFPSHSVIEKGQTVTLRCDPISGHDNLYWYRRVMGKEIKFLLHFVKESKQDESGMPNNRFLAERTGGTYSTLKVQPAELEDSGVYFCASSRQPPPIEPQHFGDGTRLSIL.

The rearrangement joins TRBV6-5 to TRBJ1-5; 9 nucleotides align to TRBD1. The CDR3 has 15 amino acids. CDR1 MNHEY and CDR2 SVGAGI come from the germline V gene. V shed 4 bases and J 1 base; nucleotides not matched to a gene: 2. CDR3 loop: CASSSDRGSNQPQHF. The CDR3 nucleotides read TGTGCCAGCAGTTCGGACAGGGGAAGCAATCAGCCCCAGCATTTT.

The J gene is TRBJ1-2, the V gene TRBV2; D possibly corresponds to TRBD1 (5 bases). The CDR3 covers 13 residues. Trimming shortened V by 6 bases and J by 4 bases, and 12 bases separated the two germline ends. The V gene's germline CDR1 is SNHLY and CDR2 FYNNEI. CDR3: CASSPDSSYGYTF. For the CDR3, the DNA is TGTGCCAGCAGCCCAGACAGTTCCTATGGCTACACCTTC.

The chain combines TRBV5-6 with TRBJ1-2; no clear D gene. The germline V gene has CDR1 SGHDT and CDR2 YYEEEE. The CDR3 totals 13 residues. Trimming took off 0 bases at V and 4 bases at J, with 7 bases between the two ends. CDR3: CASSLDGLYGYTF. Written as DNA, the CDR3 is TGTGCCAGCAGCTTGGACGGTCTCTATGGCTACACCTTC.

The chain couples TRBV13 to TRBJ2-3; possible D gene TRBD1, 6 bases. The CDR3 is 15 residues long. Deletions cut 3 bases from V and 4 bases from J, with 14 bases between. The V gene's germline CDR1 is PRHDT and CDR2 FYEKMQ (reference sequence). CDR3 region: CASSFPQGPADTQYF. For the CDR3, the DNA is TGTGCCAGCAGCTTCCCACAGGGCCCGGCAGATACGCAGTATTTT.

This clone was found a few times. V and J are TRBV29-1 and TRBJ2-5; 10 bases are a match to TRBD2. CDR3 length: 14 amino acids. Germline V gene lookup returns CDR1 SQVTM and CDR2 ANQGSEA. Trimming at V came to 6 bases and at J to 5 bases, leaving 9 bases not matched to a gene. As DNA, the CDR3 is TGCAGCGTGTGGGCTAGCGGGAGTTCGGAGACCCAGTACTTC. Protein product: CSVWASGSSETQYF.

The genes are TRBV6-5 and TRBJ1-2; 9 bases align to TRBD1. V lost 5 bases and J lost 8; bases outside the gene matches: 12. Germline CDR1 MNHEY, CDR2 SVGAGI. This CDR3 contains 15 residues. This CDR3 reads CASSPDRGIGVGYTF. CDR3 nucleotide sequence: TGTGCCAGCAGTCCTGACAGGGGGATTGGGGTAGGCTACACCTTC.

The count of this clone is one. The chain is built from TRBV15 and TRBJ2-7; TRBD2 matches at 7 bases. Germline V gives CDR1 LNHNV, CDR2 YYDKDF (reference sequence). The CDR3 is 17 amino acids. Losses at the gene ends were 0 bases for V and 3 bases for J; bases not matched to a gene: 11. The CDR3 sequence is CATSRDRGGRGNYEQYF. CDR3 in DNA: TGTGCCACCAGCAGAGATCGAGGCGGGAGAGGGAACTACGAGCAGTACTTC.

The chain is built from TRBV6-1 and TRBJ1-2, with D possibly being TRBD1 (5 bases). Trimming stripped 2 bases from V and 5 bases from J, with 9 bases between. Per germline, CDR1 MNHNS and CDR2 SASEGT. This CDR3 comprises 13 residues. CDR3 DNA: TGTGCCAGCAGTGAAAGGGGCCTATATGGCTACACCTTC. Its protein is CASSERGLYGYTF.

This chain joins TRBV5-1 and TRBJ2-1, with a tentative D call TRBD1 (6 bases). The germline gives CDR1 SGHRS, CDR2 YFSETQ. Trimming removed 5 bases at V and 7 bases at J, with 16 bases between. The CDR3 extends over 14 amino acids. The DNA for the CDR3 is TGCGCCAGCAGGAAGACAGGCGGCTCGAATGAGCAGTTCTTC. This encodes CASRKTGGSNEQFF.

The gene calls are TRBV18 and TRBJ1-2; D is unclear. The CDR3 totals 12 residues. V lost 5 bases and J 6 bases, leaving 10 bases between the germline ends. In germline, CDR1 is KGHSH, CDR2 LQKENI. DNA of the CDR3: TGTGCCAGCTCAACATTCGGAGATGGCTACACCTTC. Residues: CASSTFGDGYTF.

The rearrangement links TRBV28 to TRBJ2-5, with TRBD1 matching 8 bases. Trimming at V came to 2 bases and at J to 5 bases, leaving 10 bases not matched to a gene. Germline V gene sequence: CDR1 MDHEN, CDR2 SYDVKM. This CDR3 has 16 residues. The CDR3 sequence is CASSLGVGQGYETQYF. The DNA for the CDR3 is TGTGCCAGCAGTTTAGGAGTTGGACAGGGATACGAGACCCAGTACTTC.

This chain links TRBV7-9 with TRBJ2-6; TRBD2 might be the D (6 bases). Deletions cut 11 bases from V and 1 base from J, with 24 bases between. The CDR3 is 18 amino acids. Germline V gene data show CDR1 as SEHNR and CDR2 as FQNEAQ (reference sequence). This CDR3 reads CAHRKIVGGPSGANVLTF. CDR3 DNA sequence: TGTGCCCACCGGAAGATCGTGGGGGGTCCTTCTGGGGCCAACGTCCTGACTTTC.

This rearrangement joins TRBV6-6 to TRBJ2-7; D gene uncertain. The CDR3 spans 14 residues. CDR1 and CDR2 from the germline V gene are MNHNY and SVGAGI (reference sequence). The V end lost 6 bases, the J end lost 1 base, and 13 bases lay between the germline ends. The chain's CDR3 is CASRSELLSYEQYF. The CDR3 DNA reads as TGTGCCAGCAGATCGGAGCTGCTTTCCTACGAGCAGTACTTC.

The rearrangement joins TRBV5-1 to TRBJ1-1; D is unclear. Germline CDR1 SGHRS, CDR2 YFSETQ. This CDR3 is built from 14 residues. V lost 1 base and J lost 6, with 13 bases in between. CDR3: CASSLWQLVAEAFF. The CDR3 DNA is TGCGCCAGCAGCTTGTGGCAGTTGGTCGCTGAAGCTTTCTTT.

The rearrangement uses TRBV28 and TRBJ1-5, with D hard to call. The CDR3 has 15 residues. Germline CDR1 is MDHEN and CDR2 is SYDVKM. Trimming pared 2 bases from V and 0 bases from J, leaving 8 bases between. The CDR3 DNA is TGTGCCAGCAGTTTAATATCTTATAGCAATCAGCCCCAGCATTTT. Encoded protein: CASSLISYSNQPQHF. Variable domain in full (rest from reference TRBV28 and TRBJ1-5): DVKVTQSSRYLVKRTGEKVFLECVQDMDHENMFWYRQDPGLGLRLIYFSYDVKMKEKGDIPEGYSVSREKKERFSLILESASTNQTSMYLCASSLISYSNQPQHFGDGTRLSIL.

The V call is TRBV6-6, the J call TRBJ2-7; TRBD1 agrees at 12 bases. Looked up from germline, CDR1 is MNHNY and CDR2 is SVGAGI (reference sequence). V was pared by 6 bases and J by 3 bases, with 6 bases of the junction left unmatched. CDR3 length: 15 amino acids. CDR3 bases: TGTGCCAGCAGGCCCGGGACAGGGGGCTTCTACGAGCAGTACTTC. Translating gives CASRPGTGGFYEQYF.

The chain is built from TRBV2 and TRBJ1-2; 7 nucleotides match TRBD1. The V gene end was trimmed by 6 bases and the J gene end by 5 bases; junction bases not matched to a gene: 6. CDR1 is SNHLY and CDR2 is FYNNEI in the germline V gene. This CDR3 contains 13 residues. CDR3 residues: CASRRDRQYGYTF. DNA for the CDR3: TGTGCCAGCAGGCGGGACAGACAGTATGGCTACACCTTC.